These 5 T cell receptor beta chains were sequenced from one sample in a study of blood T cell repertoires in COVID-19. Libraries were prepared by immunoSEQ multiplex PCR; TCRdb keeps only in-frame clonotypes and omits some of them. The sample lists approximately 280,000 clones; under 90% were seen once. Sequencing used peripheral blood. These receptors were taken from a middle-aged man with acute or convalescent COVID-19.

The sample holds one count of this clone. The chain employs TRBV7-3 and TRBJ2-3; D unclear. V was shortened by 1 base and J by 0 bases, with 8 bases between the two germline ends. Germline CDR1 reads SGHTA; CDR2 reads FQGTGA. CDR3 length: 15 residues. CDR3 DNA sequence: TGTGCCAGCAGCTTAAATCCGGGTAGCACAGATACGCAGTATTTT. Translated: CASSLNPGSTDTQYF. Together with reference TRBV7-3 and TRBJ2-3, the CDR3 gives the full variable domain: GAGVSQTPSNKVTEKGKYVELRCDPISGHTALYWYRQSLGQGPEFLIYFQGTGAADDSGLPNDRFFAVRPEGSVSTLKIQRTERGDSAVYLCASSLNPGSTDTQYFGPGTRLTVL.

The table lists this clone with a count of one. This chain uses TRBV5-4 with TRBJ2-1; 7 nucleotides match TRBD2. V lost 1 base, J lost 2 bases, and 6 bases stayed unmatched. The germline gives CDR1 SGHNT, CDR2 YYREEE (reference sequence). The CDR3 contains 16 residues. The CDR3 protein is CASSLSASGAYNEQFF. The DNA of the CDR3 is TGTGCCAGCAGCTTGTCAGCAAGCGGGGCCTACAATGAGCAGTTCTTC.

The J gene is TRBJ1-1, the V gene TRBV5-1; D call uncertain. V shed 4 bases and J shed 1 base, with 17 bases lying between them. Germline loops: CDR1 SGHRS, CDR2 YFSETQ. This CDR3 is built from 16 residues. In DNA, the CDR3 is TGCGCCAGCAGCACCTCCGTCGGAGCCCCGAACACTGAAGCTTTCTTT. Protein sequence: CASSTSVGAPNTEAFF.

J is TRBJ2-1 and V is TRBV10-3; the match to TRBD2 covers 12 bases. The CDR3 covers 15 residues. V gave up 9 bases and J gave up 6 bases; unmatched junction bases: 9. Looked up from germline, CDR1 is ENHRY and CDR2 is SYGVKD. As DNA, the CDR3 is TGTGCCATTTCCCTAGCGGGGGGGTCCGGCAATGAGCAGTTCTTC. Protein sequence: CAISLAGGSGNEQFF.

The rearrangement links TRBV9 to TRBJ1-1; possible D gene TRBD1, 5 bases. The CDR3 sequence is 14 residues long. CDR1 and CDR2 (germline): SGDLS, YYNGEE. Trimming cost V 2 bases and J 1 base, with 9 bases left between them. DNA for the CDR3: TGTGCCAGCAGCGTCGGACAAACGAACACTGAAGCTTTCTTT. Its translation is CASSVGQTNTEAFF. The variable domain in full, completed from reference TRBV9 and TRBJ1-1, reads DSGVTQTPKHLITATGQRVTLRCSPRSGDLSVYWYQQSLDQGLQFLIQYYNGEERAKGNILERFSAQQFPDLHSELNLSSLELGDSALYFCASSVGQTNTEAFFGQGTRLTVV.